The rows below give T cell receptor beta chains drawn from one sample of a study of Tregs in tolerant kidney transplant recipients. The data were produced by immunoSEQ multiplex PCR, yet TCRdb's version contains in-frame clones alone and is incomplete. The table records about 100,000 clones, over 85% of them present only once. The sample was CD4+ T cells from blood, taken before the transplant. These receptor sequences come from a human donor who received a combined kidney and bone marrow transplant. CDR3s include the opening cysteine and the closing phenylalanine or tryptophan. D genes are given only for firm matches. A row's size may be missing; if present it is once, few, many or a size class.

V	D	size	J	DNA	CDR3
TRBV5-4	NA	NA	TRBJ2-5	TGTGCCAGCAGCCCCGGGGGACAAGAGACCCAGTACTTC	CASSPGGQETQYF
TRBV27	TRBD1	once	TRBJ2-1	TGTGCCAGCAGTTTCCACGGGACAGGGGAGAGTGAGCAGTTCTTC	CASSFHGTGESEQFF
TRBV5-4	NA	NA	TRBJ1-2	TGTGCCAGCAGCTTTACAGGTGCCTATGGCTACACCTTC	CASSFTGAYGYTF
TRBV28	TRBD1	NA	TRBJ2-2	TGTGCCAGCAAAACAGGGGGCTCCGGGGAGCTGTTTTTT	CASKTGGSGELFF
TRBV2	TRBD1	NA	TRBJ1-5	TGTGCCAGCAGCCACGGGACAGATTATAGCAATCAGCCCCAGCATTTT	CASSHGTDYSNQPQHF
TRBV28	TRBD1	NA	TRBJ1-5	TGTGCTACCTCTCACAGGGGAAGGTTAAACAATCAGCCCCAGCATTTT	CATSHRGRLNNQPQHF
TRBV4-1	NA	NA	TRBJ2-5	TGCGCCAGCAGCCAAGTCACAGTAGCGGAGACCCAGTACTTC	CASSQVTVAETQYF
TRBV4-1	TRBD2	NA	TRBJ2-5	TGCGCCAGCAGCCAGGGGACTAGCGTCCAAGAGACCCAGTACTTC	CASSQGTSVQETQYF
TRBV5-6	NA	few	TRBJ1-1	TGTGCCAGCAGCTTGGGGTTGACAGGAGAAGCTTTCTTT	CASSLGLTGEAFF
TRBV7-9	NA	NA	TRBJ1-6	TGTGCCAGCAGCTTAATCCGGGGGGGGAGCTCCTATAATTCACCCCTCCACTTT	CASSLIRGGSSYNSPLHF
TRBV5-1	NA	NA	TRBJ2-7	TGCGCCAGCAGCCCGGGGGACGTCGGCCGGCAGTACTTC	CASSPGDVGRQYF
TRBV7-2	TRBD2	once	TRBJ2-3	TGTGCCAGCAGCTCCCGAGCAGCGGGGGGCCCTGGGCGACATACGCAGTATTTT	CASSSRAAGGPGRHTQYF
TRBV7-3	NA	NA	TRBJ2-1	TGTGCCAGCAGCCCCCTGCAGACAGCGCCGCTCTCCTACAATGAGCAGTTCTTC	CASSPLQTAPLSYNEQFF
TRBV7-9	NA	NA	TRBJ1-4	TGTGCCAGCAGCACCCGGCCTAGTTTTGCGACTAATGAAAAACTGTTTTTT	CASSTRPSFATNEKLFF
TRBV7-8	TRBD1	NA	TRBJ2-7	TGTGCCAGCAGCTCGACAGGGGTTGGAACGGTATCCTCCTACGAGCAGTACTTC	CASSSTGVGTVSSYEQYF
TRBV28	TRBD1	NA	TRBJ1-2	TGTGCCAGCAGTTTAGGGACAGGGTATGGCTACACCTTC	CASSLGTGYGYTF
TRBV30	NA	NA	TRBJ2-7	TGTGCCTGGAGTGTACGAGGGGACAACGAGCAGTACTTC	CAWSVRGDNEQYF
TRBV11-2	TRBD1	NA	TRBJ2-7	TGTGCCAGCAGCCCGAACGGACAGGGACTTATGGGGCAGTACTTC	CASSPNGQGLMGQYF
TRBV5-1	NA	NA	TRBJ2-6	TGCGCCAGCAGCTTGGAGTGGGAGGCTGGGGCCAACGTCCTGACTTTC	CASSLEWEAGANVLTF
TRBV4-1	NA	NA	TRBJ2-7	TGCGCCAGCTCCGTTCGAGCTCCCATGGCAGGTTACGAGCAGTACTTC	CASSVRAPMAGYEQYF
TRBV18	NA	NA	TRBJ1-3	TGTGCCAGCTCAGCCACCCCACCCGGGAGCTCTGGAAACACCATATATTTT	CASSATPPGSSGNTIYF
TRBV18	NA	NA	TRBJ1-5	TGTGCCAGCTCACCTTACAGTAATCAGCCCCAGCATTTT	CASSPYSNQPQHF
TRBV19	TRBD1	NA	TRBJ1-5	TGTGCCACCGCCGACAGGGTTGCTCAGCCCCAGCATTTT	CATADRVAQPQHF
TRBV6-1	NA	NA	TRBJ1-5	TGTGCCAGCAGGGAAGTTGTGGGGAATACAGGGCCCCAGCATTTT	CASREVVGNTGPQHF
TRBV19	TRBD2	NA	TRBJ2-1	TGTGCCAGTAGTATATTTACAGCGGGGTCAGGAAATGAGCAGTTCTTC	CASSIFTAGSGNEQFF
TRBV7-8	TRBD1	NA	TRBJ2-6	TGTGCCAGCAGCCTACTTAGGGATACCGAGTGGACAGGGGGTGCCGGGGCCAACGTCCTGACTTTC	CASSLLRDTEWTGGAGANVLTF
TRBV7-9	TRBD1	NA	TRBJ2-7	TGTGCCAGCAGCTTGGACAGGGGCTACGAGCAGTACTTC	CASSLDRGYEQYF
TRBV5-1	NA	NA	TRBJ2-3	TGCGCCAGCAACGGGGGATTAGGCACAGATACGCAGTATTTT	CASNGGLGTDTQYF
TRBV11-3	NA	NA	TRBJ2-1	TGTGCCAGCAGCATCACTAGAGTTCGTGAGAATGAGCAGTTCTTC	CASSITRVRENEQFF
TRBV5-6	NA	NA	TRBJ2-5	TGTGCCAGCAGCTTAACAGGCGTGACCCAGTACTTC	CASSLTGVTQYF
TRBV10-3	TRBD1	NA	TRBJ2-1	TGTGCCATCAGCCACTCCCGGGACAGGGCGAATGAGCAGTTCTTC	CAISHSRDRANEQFF
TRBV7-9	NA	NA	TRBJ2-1	TGTGCCAGCAGCTTAGCTAAGTCGTACAGGGACCATGAGCAGTTCTTC	CASSLAKSYRDHEQFF
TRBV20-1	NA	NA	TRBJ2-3	TGCAGTGGAGCTAGCACAGATACGCAGTATTTT	CSGASTDTQYF
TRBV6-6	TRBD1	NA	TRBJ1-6	TGTGCCAGCAGCCAGGGGGCCCATTCGGGGGCTTCACCCCTCCACTTT	CASSQGAHSGASPLHF
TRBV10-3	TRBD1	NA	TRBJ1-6	TGTGCCATCCGTTATATACAGGGGGGACTCTATAATGGTTCACCCCTCCACTTT	CAIRYIQGGLYNGSPLHF
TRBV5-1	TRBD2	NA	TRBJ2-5	TGCGCCAGCAGCTTGGTGGTAGCGGGGGGCGGAGAGACCCAGTACTTC	CASSLVVAGGGETQYF
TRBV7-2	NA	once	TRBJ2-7	TGTGCCAGCAGCTTAGGAGGTAGGGGGATAGCGGGTTACTACGAGCAGTACTTC	CASSLGGRGIAGYYEQYF
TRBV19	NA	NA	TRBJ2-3	TGTGCCAGTAGTATAAGGCTAGGCACAGATACGCAGTATTTT	CASSIRLGTDTQYF
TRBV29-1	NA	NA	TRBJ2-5	TGCAGCGTTTGGGCAGGGGACGAGACCCAGTACTTC	CSVWAGDETQYF
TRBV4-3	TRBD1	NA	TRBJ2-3	TGCGCCAGCAGCCAATCTGCCGGGACAGCGTCGAGCACAGATACGCAGTATTTT	CASSQSAGTASSTDTQYF
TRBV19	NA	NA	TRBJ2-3	TGTGCCAGTAGTATAGACAGGGTAGCTACGCAGTATTTT	CASSIDRVATQYF
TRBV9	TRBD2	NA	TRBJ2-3	TGTGCCAGCAGCCCTTCCGGGACTATCCGGACGGATACGCAGTATTTT	CASSPSGTIRTDTQYF
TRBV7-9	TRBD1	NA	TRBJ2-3	TGTGCCAGCAGCTCACGACCCGGGACAGGGACAGATACGCAGTATTTT	CASSSRPGTGTDTQYF
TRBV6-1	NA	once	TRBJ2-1	TGTGCCAGCAGTGAAGGCTGGGCAGGGGCAAATGAGCAGTTCTTC	CASSEGWAGANEQFF
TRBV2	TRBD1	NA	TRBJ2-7	TGTGCCAGCAGCTCCGCGGGACAGGGGGCTTGGTACTTC	CASSSAGQGAWYF